One sample yielded the 25 T cell receptor beta chains listed below, sequenced in a study of blood T cells in healthy people across ages. With a J-beta primer mix and a sample-barcoded 5' primer, a second PCR ran about 6 to 11 cycles. A single record per CDR3 protein comes from TCRdb applying MiXCR to the 5' RACE reads. The sample has 1.5 million to 2 million distinct CDR3 sequences, approximately 30% seen once; the top ten hold 7.7%. The sample comprised blood. All receptors come from a woman younger than 45 in good health.

This clonotype was seen repeatedly, ten times or more. This chain joins TRBV25-1 and TRBJ2-7, with D possibly being TRBD1 or TRBD2 (5 bases each). CDR3 length equals 13 residues. CDR1 and CDR2 from the germline V gene are MGHDK and SYGVNS. The V end lost 2 bases, the J end lost 5 bases, and 10 bases lay between the germline ends. CDR3 loop: CASSEEGRHEQYF. In DNA form, the CDR3 reads TGTGCCAGCAGTGAAGAGGGGCGCCACGAGCAGTACTTC.

This clonotype was found once. The V and J genes are TRBV20-1 and TRBJ1-1; tentative D call: TRBD1 (5 bases). The V and J ends lost 5 bases and 5 bases respectively, with 15 bases between them. This CDR3 is 13 amino acids long. Germline values: CDR1 DFQATT, CDR2 SNEGSKA (reference sequence). CDR3 in amino acids: CSAHYQGRTEAFF. CDR3 nucleotides: TGCAGTGCTCATTACCAGGGTAGGACTGAAGCTTTCTTT.

Here the CDR3 reads CASNGQGSTVTEAFF. Here the CDR3 DNA reads TGTGCCAGCAATGGACAGGGGTCAACAGTTACCGAAGCTTTCTTT. J is TRBJ1-1 and V is TRBV6-6; 9 bases line up with TRBD1. Trimming at V came to 7 bases and at J to 8 bases, leaving 14 bases not matched to a gene. This CDR3 has 15 amino acids. Germline CDR1 reads MNHNY; CDR2 reads SVGAGI (reference sequence).

CDR3 in DNA: TGTGCCAGCAGTGAAAACAGGGGCCATAATGAAAAACTGTTTTTT. As protein: CASSENRGHNEKLFF. The gene calls are TRBV6-1 and TRBJ1-4; 7 bases map to TRBD1. The CDR3 is 15 residues long. CDR1 is MNHNS and CDR2 is SASEGT in the germline V gene. After removal of 2 bases from V and 4 bases from J, the junction contained 4 bases not matched to a gene.

On this clonotype itself: This may arise from a read error, as a much more abundant clone is one base away. This chain links TRBV3-1 with TRBJ2-4, with D perhaps TRBD1 (5 bases). The CDR3 spans 13 residues. Germline CDR1 LGHDT, CDR2 YNNKEL (reference sequence). The CDR3 sequence is CACSRTRHNIQYF. For the CDR3, the DNA is TGTGCCTGCAGCCGGACACGGCATAACATTCAGTACTTC.

This clonotype was detected only a few times. The chain employs TRBV7-2 and TRBJ2-7; D is possibly TRBD2 (6 bases). CDR3 length equals 15 residues. Germline values: CDR1 SGHTA, CDR2 FQGNSA. Between the trimmed V and J ends, which lost 5 bases and 0 bases, there was a span of 14 bases. CDR3 residues: CASSPLMGGSYEQYF. CDR3 DNA sequence: TGTGCCAGCAGCCCTTTGATGGGGGGCTCCTACGAGCAGTACTTC.

This clonotype was seen a handful of times. The DNA of the CDR3 is TGTGCCAGCAGCTCAAGACTAGCGGGGGGAGTAGATACGCAGTATTTT. It codes for CASSSRLAGGVDTQYF. The V and J genes are TRBV7-2 and TRBJ2-3; TRBD2 aligns across 13 bases. The CDR3 loop spans 16 amino acids. Germline lookup yields CDR1 SGHTA and CDR2 FQGNSA. The V and J ends lost 4 bases and 5 bases, in that order; junction bases with no gene match: 6. Filled out from reference TRBV7-2 and TRBJ2-3, the complete variable domain reads GAGVSQSPSNKVTEKGKDVELRCDPISGHTALYWYRQSLGQGLEFLIYFQGNSAPDKSGLPSDRFSAERTGGSVSTLTIQRTQQEDSAVYLCASSSRLAGGVDTQYFGPGTRLTVL.

This clonotype was found many times. The chain is built from TRBV12-3 or TRBV12-4 and TRBJ2-1, with D unclear. This CDR3 is 13 amino acids long. V was pared by 5 bases and J by 7 bases, with 12 bases between. CDR3 in DNA: TGTGCCAGCAGTCAATCAGACCGAAATGAGCAGTTCTTC. It is translated as CASSQSDRNEQFF.

The chain joins TRBV20-1 to TRBJ2-3, with 9 bases aligning to TRBD2. Trimming at V came to 6 bases and at J to 7 bases, leaving 14 bases not matched to a gene. The CDR3 is made up of 15 amino acids. Germline V gene sequence: CDR1 DFQATT, CDR2 SNEGSKA (reference sequence). The CDR3 coding sequence is TGCAGTGCCTTGACCGGGACTAGCAGTTTTCATACGCAGTATTTT. It translates to CSALTGTSSFHTQYF.

This clonotype occurred a few times. The rearrangement uses TRBV20-1 and TRBJ2-1; D gene unclear. This CDR3 region has 12 residues. V lost 5 bases and J lost 8, with 13 bases in between. Germline CDR1 is DFQATT and CDR2 is SNEGSKA (reference sequence). As DNA, the CDR3 is TGCAGTGCTTCGGACCAGGTGGATGAGCAGTTCTTC. Translating gives CSASDQVDEQFF.

The chain employs TRBV5-1 and TRBJ2-3; 8 nucleotides match TRBD2. The germline gives CDR1 SGHRS, CDR2 YFSETQ. J gave up 5 bases and V 5 bases, and 7 bases lay outside the gene matches. The CDR3 length is 14 residues. The CDR3 DNA reads as TGCGCCAGCAGACAAGGACTAGCACAAGATACGCAGTATTTT. It codes for CASRQGLAQDTQYF.

The chain carries TRBV29-1 and TRBJ2-2, with D perhaps matching TRBD2 (5 bases). The CDR3 sequence is 14 residues long. Trimming took 0 bases from V and 4 from J, leaving 9 bases between them. CDR1 SQVTM and CDR2 ANQGSEA come from the germline V gene. CDR3 nucleotide sequence: TGCAGCGTTGAAGATCCGAGGGTCACCGGGGAGCTGTTTTTT. The encoded protein is CSVEDPRVTGELFF.

The table lists this clonotype with many counts. The chain employs TRBV24-1 and TRBJ1-5, with D unresolved. The CDR3 spans 12 residues. CDR1 and CDR2 (germline): KGHDR, SFDVKD. Trimming pared 4 bases from V and 4 bases from J, leaving 4 bases between. This chain's CDR3 is CATSDSNQPQHF. The DNA of the CDR3 is TGTGCCACCAGTGACAGTAATCAGCCCCAGCATTTT.

In this sample, this clonotype turned up a few times. The chain couples TRBV5-1 to TRBJ1-1; D is perhaps TRBD1 (5 bases). V was clipped by 7 bases and J by 3 bases, with 16 bases between them. Per germline, CDR1 SGHRS and CDR2 YFSETQ. There are 14 residues in the CDR3. CDR3 protein: CASRLAGQDTEAFF. The CDR3 DNA reads TGCGCCAGCCGGTTGGCGGGGCAGGACACTGAAGCTTTCTTT.

The J gene is TRBJ1-1, the V gene TRBV12-3 or TRBV12-4; possible D gene TRBD1, 6 bases. Between the trimmed V and J ends, which lost 6 bases and 0 bases, there was a span of 11 bases. This CDR3 contains 14 residues. The CDR3 DNA follows: TGTGCCAGCAGGATACAGGGTATGAACACTGAAGCTTTCTTT. Translating gives CASRIQGMNTEAFF.

This rearrangement joins TRBV12-3 or TRBV12-4 to TRBJ1-1, with D possibly being TRBD1 (5 bases). V lost 10 bases and J lost 1, with 7 bases in between. The CDR3 spans 11 residues. The CDR3 region is CAIRGNTEAFF. The CDR3 DNA reads as TGTGCCATAAGGGGGAACACTGAAGCTTTCTTT.

This clonotype has just a few counts. This sequence joins TRBV20-1 and TRBJ2-7; D uncertain. Germline loops: CDR1 DFQATT, CDR2 SNEGSKA (reference sequence). The CDR3 runs 14 residues. V lost 3 bases and J lost 4, with 16 bases in between. The CDR3 region is CSASDKRTAYEQYF. The CDR3, as DNA: TGCAGTGCTAGCGACAAAAGAACAGCTTACGAGCAGTACTTC.

The table lists this clonotype with many counts. The rearrangement links TRBV20-1 to TRBJ1-6; D unclear. Germline CDR1 and CDR2: DFQATT and SNEGSKA (reference sequence). V was shortened by 3 bases and J by 13 bases, with 16 bases between the two germline ends. CDR3 size: 13 residues. CDR3 coding DNA: TGCAGTGCTAGCGCCCAGGCGGGGAATCCCCTCCACTTT. Translation: CSASAQAGNPLHF.

As to this clonotype: One junction end does not reproduce the germline sequence, and a read error may be involved. CDR3 nucleotide sequence: TGCGCCAGCAACCCCCCAACAGGGTTTTCTCCAGAGACTCAGTACTTC. This sequence encodes CASNPPTGFSPETQYF. The chain carries TRBV5-1 and TRBJ2-5; a possible D gene is TRBD1 (6 bases). The length of the CDR3 is 16 residues. Germline V gene data show CDR1 as SGHRS and CDR2 as YFSETQ.

V and J are TRBV5-1 and TRBJ2-7; perhaps TRBD1 as D (6 bases). Trimming cost V 3 bases and J 0 bases, with 16 bases left between them. The CDR3 is made up of 16 amino acids. Germline V lookup: CDR1 SGHRS, CDR2 YFSETQ. CDR3 protein: CASSWGRDTYSYEQYF. The CDR3 DNA is TGCGCCAGCAGCTGGGGCCGGGACACCTACTCCTACGAGCAGTACTTC.

Concerning this clonotype itself: At one boundary the junction diverges from the germline segment, which might be a read error. The rearrangement uses TRBV12-3 or TRBV12-4 and TRBJ1-2; 9 nucleotides line up with TRBD1. CDR3 size: 15 residues. CDR3 bases: TGTGCTAGCAGTGGACAGGGGTTAACTAACTATGGCTACACCTTC. It encodes CASSGQGLTNYGYTF.

The chain carries TRBV7-2 and TRBJ1-1, with a possible D match to TRBD1 (5 bases). There are 13 residues in the CDR3. Germline CDR1 reads SGHTA; CDR2 reads FQGNSA. V lost 1 base to trimming and J lost 6 bases, with 9 bases between them. This CDR3 is CASSLVQGAEAFF. In DNA, the CDR3 is TGTGCCAGCAGCTTAGTTCAGGGCGCTGAAGCTTTCTTT.

The rearrangement links TRBV9 to TRBJ1-1; D is possibly TRBD1 (5 bases). V lost 3 bases, J lost 4 bases, and 13 bases lay in between. The CDR3 consists of 14 residues. The germline V gene has CDR1 SGDLS and CDR2 YYNGEE. DNA of the CDR3: TGTGCCAGCAGCGCGGGGGGGACGGCCACTGAAGCTTTCTTT. Encoded protein: CASSAGGTATEAFF.

The V gene is TRBV12-3 or TRBV12-4, the J gene TRBJ2-3; either TRBD1 or TRBD2 may supply D (7 bases each). Trimming shortened V by 5 bases and J by 2 bases, and 17 bases separated the two germline ends. This CDR3 is built from 16 residues. Here the CDR3 DNA reads TGTGCCAGCAGTAACCGGCGGGGGACAGACACAGATACGCAGTATTTT. As protein: CASSNRRGTDTDTQYF.

This clonotype is a singleton in its sample. The chain employs TRBV28 and TRBJ2-5; 8 bases match TRBD2. J was trimmed by 0 bases and V by 10 bases; bases with no gene match: 10. CDR1 is MDHEN and CDR2 is SYDVKM in the germline V gene. This CDR3 has 15 amino acids. CDR3 nucleotide sequence: TGTGCCAACAGAGAACTAGCGGACTACCAAGAGACCCAGTACTTC. It is translated as CANRELADYQETQYF.